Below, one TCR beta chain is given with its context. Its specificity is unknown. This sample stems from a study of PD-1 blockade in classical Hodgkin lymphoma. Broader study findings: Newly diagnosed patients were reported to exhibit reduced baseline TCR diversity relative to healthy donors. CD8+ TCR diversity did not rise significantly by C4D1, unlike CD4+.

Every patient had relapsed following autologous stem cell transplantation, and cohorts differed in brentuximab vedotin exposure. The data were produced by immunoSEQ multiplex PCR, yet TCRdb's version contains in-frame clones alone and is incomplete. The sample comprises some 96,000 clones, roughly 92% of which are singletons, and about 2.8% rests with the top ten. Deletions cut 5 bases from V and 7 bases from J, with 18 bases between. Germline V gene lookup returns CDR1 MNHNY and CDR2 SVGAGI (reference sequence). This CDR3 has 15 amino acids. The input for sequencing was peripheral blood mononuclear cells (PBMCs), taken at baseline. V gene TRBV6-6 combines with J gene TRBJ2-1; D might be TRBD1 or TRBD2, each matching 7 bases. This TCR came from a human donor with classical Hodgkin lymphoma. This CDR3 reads CASSQGGLPRNEQFF. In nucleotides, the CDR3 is TGTGCCAGCAGTCAGGGGGGGCTACCCCGGAATGAGCAGTTCTTC.